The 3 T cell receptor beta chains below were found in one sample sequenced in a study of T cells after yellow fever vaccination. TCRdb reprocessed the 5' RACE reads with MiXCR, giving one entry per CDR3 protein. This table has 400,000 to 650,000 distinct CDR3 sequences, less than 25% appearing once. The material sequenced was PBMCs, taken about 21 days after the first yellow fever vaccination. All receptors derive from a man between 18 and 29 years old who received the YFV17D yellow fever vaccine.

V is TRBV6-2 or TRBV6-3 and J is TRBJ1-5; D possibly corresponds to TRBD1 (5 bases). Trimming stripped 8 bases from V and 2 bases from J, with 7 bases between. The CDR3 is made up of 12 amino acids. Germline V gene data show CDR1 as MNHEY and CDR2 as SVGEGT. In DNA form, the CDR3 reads TGTGCCAGCGGGGGTGGCAATCAGCCCCAGCATTTT. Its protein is CASGGGNQPQHF.

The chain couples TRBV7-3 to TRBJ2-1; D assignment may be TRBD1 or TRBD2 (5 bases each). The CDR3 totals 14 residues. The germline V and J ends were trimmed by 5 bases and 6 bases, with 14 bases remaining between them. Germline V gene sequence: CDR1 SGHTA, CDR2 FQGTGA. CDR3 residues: CASSPSGASNEQFF. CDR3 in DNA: TGTGCCAGCAGCCCATCCGGGGCGAGCAATGAGCAGTTCTTC.

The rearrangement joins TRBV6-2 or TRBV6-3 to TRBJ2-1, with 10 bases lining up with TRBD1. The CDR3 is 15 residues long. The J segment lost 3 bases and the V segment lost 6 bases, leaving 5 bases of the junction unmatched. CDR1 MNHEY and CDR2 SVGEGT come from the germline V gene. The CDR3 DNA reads TGTGCCAGCAGCTACGGGACAGGGGTCTACAATGAGCAGTTCTTC. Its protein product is CASSYGTGVYNEQFF.